This T cell receptor (beta chain) was identified during a study of blood T cell repertoires in COVID-19. Study-wide context: Whether acute or convalescent, the COVID-19 samples came from the United States, Italy and Spain. The cDNA or gDNA used as material had been derived from T cells, B-cell-depleted T cells, or PBMCs.

This clone occurred once. The V and J ends lost 5 bases and 4 bases, in that order; junction bases with no gene match: 8. The CDR3 sequence is 16 residues long. Germline CDR1 reads MNHEY; CDR2 reads SMNVEV (reference sequence). Recruits, aged roughly 18 to 100 years, lived in 24 US areas. The recovered donors of Cohort 3 showed two negative PCRs, clearance, or symptom resolution. Assay used: immunoSEQ multiplex PCR; TCRdb lists only in-frame clones, some missing. The table has about 220,000 clones, under 90% seen once; the top ten hold approximately 3.1%. This clonotype originated in a woman in her sixties who had recovered from COVID-19. Sequenced: PBMCs or T cells enriched from blood (not recorded which). The chain has TRBV27 and TRBJ2-1; TRBD2 aligns across 10 bases. The CDR3: CASSPSPAGGYNEQFF. The CDR3 DNA reads as TGTGCCAGCAGTCCATCCCCAGCGGGAGGGTACAATGAGCAGTTCTTC.